The clone carrying this TCR beta chain was counted many times. What it binds is not known. The junction departs from germline at one end; a sequencing error may be responsible. The CDR3 is 15 amino acids. Germline V gene lookup returns CDR1 SGHTA and CDR2 FQGNSA. These data belong to a study of T cells in Graves' hyperthyroidism and ophthalmopathy. For the study at large: The authors collected peripheral blood at initial diagnosis, before any treatment. Broader study findings: Blood also showed most of the thyroid clonotypes that were expanded above 0.001.

From RNA transcripts, TCR beta CDR3 regions were amplified. First-round RT-PCR with HTBI primers amplified the TCR CDR3 region. TCRdb processed the multiplex PCR reads anew with MiXCR; each CDR3 protein has one entry. The sample holds nearly 600,000 distinct CDR3 sequences, approximately 15% seen once. Sample: blood. This receptor was identified in a woman under 30 with Graves' ophthalmopathy. V is TRBV7-2 and J is TRBJ2-3; 7 bases are a match to TRBD2. The CDR3 DNA reads TGTGCCAGCAGCCTAGCGGTCGCTAGCACAGATACGCAGTATTTT. As protein: CASSLAVASTDTQYF.